This T cell receptor (beta chain) is drawn from a study of blood T cell repertoires in COVID-19. Per germline, CDR1 SGHTA and CDR2 FQGTGA. The V end lost 5 bases, the J end lost 9 bases, and 20 bases lay between the germline ends. This CDR3 is 15 amino acids long. Repertoires were generated with immunoSEQ multiplex PCR, while TCRdb's copy carries only in-frame clones and drops some. The table records about 200,000 clones, roughly 89% of them present only once. Input material: peripheral blood. The J gene is TRBJ2-1, the V gene TRBV7-3; D is possibly TRBD2 (5 bases). This TCR was sampled from a man in his sixties who had recovered from COVID-19. The CDR3, as DNA: TGTGCCAGCAGCCCCCAAACCAATAGCGCTGGTGAGCAGTTCTTC. Translating it yields CASSPQTNSAGEQFF.